This T cell receptor (beta chain) comes out of a study of T cells after yellow fever vaccination. Germline loops: CDR1 SGHRS, CDR2 YFSETQ. With 1 base removed from V and 1 base from J, the gap between germline ends came to 8 bases. The CDR3 is 15 amino acids. 5'RACE template switching produced TCR cDNA carrying a universal primer site and UMIs. Via MiXCR, TCRdb re-called the 5' RACE reads, giving one row per CDR3 protein. Among a few hundred thousand distinct CDR3 sequences listed, approximately 7% were seen once. This clonotype was seen at least ten times. The source of this sequence is a man aged 18 to 30 who received the YFV17D yellow fever vaccine. The sequencing used PBMCs, collected more than 35 days after the first yellow fever vaccination. This chain joins TRBV5-1 and TRBJ2-2; TRBD1 might be the D (5 bases). Here the CDR3 DNA reads TGCGCCAGCAGCTTGAGGCAGGGGAACACCGGGGAGCTGTTTTTT. It is translated as CASSLRQGNTGELFF.